Listed here are 18 T cell receptor beta chains from one sample, sequenced in a study of blood T cell repertoires in COVID-19. The repertoire was sequenced with immunoSEQ multiplex PCR; TCRdb's copy has only in-frame clones and lacks some. The table records about 180,000 clones, around 83% of them present only once. Material for sequencing was peripheral blood. These receptors came from a human donor in a cohort sampled during active COVID-19.

The chain has TRBV19 and TRBJ1-5; no definite D call. V lost 0 bases, J lost 5 bases, and 14 bases lay in between. Per the germline V gene, CDR1 is LNHDA and CDR2 is SQIVND (reference sequence). This CDR3 has 16 amino acids. The CDR3 spells CASSIDQQKLHQPQHF. The DNA of the CDR3 is TGTGCCAGTAGTATAGATCAACAGAAGCTCCATCAGCCCCAGCATTTT. Variable domain in full (rest from reference TRBV19 and TRBJ1-5): DGGITQSPKYLFRKEGQNVTLSCEQNLNHDAMYWYRQDPGQGLRLIYYSQIVNDFQKGDIAEGYSVSREKKESFPLTVTSAQKNPTAFYLCASSIDQQKLHQPQHFGDGTRLSIL.

The rearrangement joins TRBV7-8 to TRBJ2-7; D is undetermined. The V end lost 5 bases, the J end lost 7 bases, and 18 bases lay between the germline ends. The CDR3 has 14 residues. CDR1 and CDR2 from the germline V gene are SGHVS and FQNEAQ. The chain's CDR3 is CASSRDTLEFEQYF. Written as DNA, the CDR3 is TGTGCCAGCAGCAGAGACACCCTAGAGTTTGAGCAGTACTTC.

This sequence joins TRBV6-1 and TRBJ2-7; 9 bases are shared with TRBD2. Germline V gene lookup returns CDR1 MNHNS and CDR2 SASEGT. This CDR3 has 13 residues. Trimming took 4 bases from V and 7 from J; bases not matched to a gene: 5. CDR3 in amino acids: CASSVAGAGEQYF. DNA of the CDR3: TGTGCCAGCAGTGTAGCGGGAGCGGGGGAGCAGTACTTC.

This clone was counted a few times. The CDR3 protein is CASSFSGSSYEQYF. DNA for the CDR3: TGCGCCAGCAGCTTTAGCGGGAGCTCCTACGAGCAGTACTTC. The chain links TRBV5-1 to TRBJ2-7, with 9 bases fitting TRBD2. V shed 2 bases, J shed 0 bases, and the junction held 0 bases outside the gene matches. The CDR3 is 14 residues long. In germline, CDR1 is SGHRS, CDR2 YFSETQ. The full variable domain, in which reference TRBV5-1 and TRBJ2-7 provide the parts outside the CDR3, is KAGVTQTPRYLIKTRGQQVTLSCSPISGHRSVSWYQQTPGQGLQFLFEYFSETQRNKGNFPGRFSGRQFSNSRSEMNVSTLELGDSALYLCASSFSGSSYEQYFGPGTRLTVT.

This clone was seen only a few times. J is TRBJ2-7 and V is TRBV21-1; TRBD1, as called in the table, went unchecked against the DNA. TRBV21-1 is designated a pseudogene. CDR3 size: 12 residues. The CDR3 sequence is CASSGAAYEQYF. The CDR3 nucleotides read TGTGCCAGCAGCGGGGCGGCCTACGAGCAGTACTTC.

This chain joins TRBV27 and TRBJ1-4; no reliable D call. This CDR3 spans 12 amino acids. The germline CDR1 and CDR2 sequences are MNHEY and SMNVEV (reference sequence). V was pared by 3 bases and J by 4 bases, with 3 bases between. CDR3 sequence reads: CASSFINEKLFF. The CDR3 nucleotides are TGTGCCAGCAGTTTCATTAATGAAAAACTGTTTTTT.

V gene TRBV28 combines with J gene TRBJ2-7; D unclear. The CDR3 has 13 residues. Germline loops: CDR1 MDHEN, CDR2 SYDVKM. The ends were cut back, 5 bases at V and 7 bases at J, with 15 bases in the middle. CDR3 residues: CASSLTNLREQYF. The CDR3, as DNA: TGTGCCAGCAGTCTCACTAACCTGCGGGAGCAGTACTTC.

The CDR3 coding sequence is TGTGCCAGCAGTTTAAGACAGACACTGGAGCAGTACTTC. Protein product: CASSLRQTLEQYF. The genes are TRBV12-3 or TRBV12-4 and TRBJ2-7; TRBD1 might be the D (5 bases). The CDR3 consists of 13 residues. V was shortened by 2 bases and J by 7 bases, with 12 bases between the two germline ends.

The V gene is TRBV9, the J gene TRBJ2-7, with 8 nucleotides matching TRBD1. The CDR3 runs to 14 residues. J gave up 3 bases and V 4 bases, and 6 bases lay outside the gene matches. Germline V gives CDR1 SGDLS, CDR2 YYNGEE. CDR3 in amino acids: CASSRRTGSYEQYF. CDR3 DNA: TGTGCCAGCAGCAGACGGACAGGGAGCTACGAGCAGTACTTC. The full variable domain, rest sourced from reference TRBV9 and TRBJ2-7, is DSGVTQTPKHLITATGQRVTLRCSPRSGDLSVYWYQQSLDQGLQFLIQYYNGEERAKGNILERFSAQQFPDLHSELNLSSLELGDSALYFCASSRRTGSYEQYFGPGTRLTVT.

The gene calls are TRBV11-1 and TRBJ2-7, with 9 bases matching TRBD1. Germline trimming cut 3 bases from V and 3 bases from J; bases unmatched to any gene: 6. The CDR3 is 15 amino acids. Germline values: CDR1 SGHAT, CDR2 FQDESV (reference sequence). For the CDR3, the DNA is TGTGCCAGCAGCTTTGGGACAGGGTTGGTCTACGAGCAGTACTTC. The encoded protein is CASSFGTGLVYEQYF.

As for this clone: An end of the junction differs from the germline gene, which may be a read error. The chain has TRBV19 and TRBJ2-7; 8 bases map to TRBD1. The CDR3 has 15 residues. Per germline, CDR1 LNHDA and CDR2 SQIVND (reference sequence). The CDR3 loop reads CASSISIGQGYKQYF. In DNA form, the CDR3 reads TGTGCCAGTAGTATTTCGATTGGACAGGGCTACAAGCAGTACTTC. The full variable domain, completed using reference TRBV19 and TRBJ2-7, is DGGITQSPKYLFRKEGQNVTLSCEQNLNHDAMYWYRQDPGQGLRLIYYSQIVNDFQKGDIAEGYSVSREKKESFPLTVTSAQKNPTAFYLCASSISIGQGYKQYFGPGTRLTVT.

This chain links TRBV7-8 with TRBJ2-7; 7 bases agree with TRBD1. This CDR3 spans 15 amino acids. V shed 5 bases, J shed 2 bases, and the junction held 9 bases outside the gene matches. Germline V gene lookup returns CDR1 SGHVS and CDR2 FQNEAQ. The CDR3 spells CASSVSRDSTYEQYF. The CDR3 nucleotides are TGTGCCAGCAGCGTCTCCCGGGACAGCACCTACGAGCAGTACTTC.

The gene calls are TRBV9 and TRBJ1-4; 7 bases fit TRBD1. Germline CDR1 is SGDLS and CDR2 is YYNGEE. The V gene end was trimmed by 4 bases and the J gene end by 5 bases; junction bases not matched to a gene: 8. CDR3 size: 15 residues. The CDR3 sequence is CASSPAGDRNEKLFF. As DNA, the CDR3 is TGTGCCAGCAGCCCCGCCGGGGACAGAAATGAAAAACTGTTTTTT.

The J gene is TRBJ2-7, the V gene TRBV7-8, with 9 nucleotides matching TRBD2. Germline V gene sequence: CDR1 SGHVS, CDR2 FQNEAQ. The CDR3 is made up of 15 amino acids. Trimming cost V 3 bases and J 6 bases; bases outside gene matches: 9. The CDR3 DNA reads TGTGCCAGCAGCTTTATTGCGGGGGGGCTGGGCGAGCAGTACTTC. This sequence encodes CASSFIAGGLGEQYF.

The rearrangement links TRBV7-2 to TRBJ2-7, with TRBD2 matching 11 bases. The CDR3 length is 16 residues. Germline CDR1 and CDR2: SGHTA and FQGNSA. With V trimmed by 6 bases and J by 3 bases, 10 bases remained unmatched. The CDR3 region is CASSPAGLAGGYEQYF. The CDR3 nucleotides read TGTGCCAGCAGTCCAGCAGGCCTAGCGGGGGGCTACGAGCAGTACTTC.

The chain uses TRBV6-4 and TRBJ2-3, with TRBD2 matching 8 bases. Germline-derived CDR1 and CDR2 are MRHNA and SNTAGT. This CDR3 comprises 16 residues. The trim removed 0 bases at V and 5 bases at J, leaving 7 bases unmatched. The CDR3 protein is CASSDSSGVGGDTQYF. The CDR3 DNA sequence: TGTGCCAGCAGTGACTCTAGCGGGGTCGGAGGAGATACGCAGTATTTT.

V gene TRBV3-1 (or the pseudogene TRBV3-2) combines with J gene TRBJ2-3; 12 bases align to TRBD2. The CDR3 consists of 16 residues. The V gene's germline CDR1 is LGHDT and CDR2 YNNKEL (reference sequence). With 1 base clipped from V and 3 bases from J, the junction kept 2 bases outside the gene matches. The CDR3 protein is CASSQGGLAGTDTQYF. DNA of the CDR3: TGTGCCAGCAGCCAAGGCGGACTAGCGGGAACAGATACGCAGTATTTT.

This chain's CDR3 is CASSMGLSGANVLTF. Here the CDR3 DNA reads TGTGCCAGTAGTATGGGCCTCTCTGGGGCCAACGTCCTGACTTTC. The genes are TRBV19 and TRBJ2-6; D is unclear. From germline, CDR1 is LNHDA and CDR2 SQIVND (reference sequence). V lost 3 bases and J 0 bases, leaving 6 bases between the germline ends. The CDR3 extends over 15 amino acids.